Detailed here is one T cell receptor (beta chain). Participants spanned ages about 18 to 90 years and resided in 20 to 30 US areas. This sample is drawn from a study of blood T cell repertoires in COVID-19. Study overall: PBMCs, B-cell-depleted T cells, or T cells provided the cDNA or gDNA that made up the material.

Germline V gene lookup returns CDR1 LNHDA and CDR2 SQIVND (reference sequence). CDR3 size: 16 residues. Trimming cost V 7 bases and J 4 bases, with 22 bases left between them. TCRdb's copy holds only in-frame clones and misses some; the assay was immunoSEQ multiplex PCR. The table has 200,000 to 300,000 clones, roughly 88% seen once. Sequenced sample: PBMCs or T cells enriched from blood (not recorded which). This chain uses TRBV19 with TRBJ1-1; D is perhaps TRBD1 (6 bases). This TCR was recovered from a woman in her 40s with acute COVID-19. The chain's CDR3 is CASNPAPGTTGTEAFF. CDR3 bases: TGTGCCAGTAACCCAGCCCCCGGGACGACAGGCACTGAAGCTTTCTTT.